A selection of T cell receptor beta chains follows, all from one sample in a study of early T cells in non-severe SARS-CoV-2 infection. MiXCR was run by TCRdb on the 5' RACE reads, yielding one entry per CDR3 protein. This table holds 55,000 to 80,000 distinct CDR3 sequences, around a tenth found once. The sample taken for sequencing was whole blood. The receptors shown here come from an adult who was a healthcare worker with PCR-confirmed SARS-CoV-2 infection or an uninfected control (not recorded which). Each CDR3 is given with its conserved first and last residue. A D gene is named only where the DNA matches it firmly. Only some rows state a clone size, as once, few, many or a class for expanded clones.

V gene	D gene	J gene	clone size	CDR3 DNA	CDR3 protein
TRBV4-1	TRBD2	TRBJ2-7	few	TGCGCCAGCAGCCCATTCATGACTAGCGGGACCCCCTACGAGCAGTACTTC	CASSPFMTSGTPYEQYF
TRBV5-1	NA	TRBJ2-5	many	TGCGCCAGCAGCTCCGGCACGAGGGGTAAAGAGACCCAGTACTTC	CASSSGTRGKETQYF
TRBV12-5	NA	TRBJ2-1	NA	TGTGCTAGTGGTTTGGTACGGGGAGTGGCTGAGCAGTTCTTC	CASGLVRGVAEQFF
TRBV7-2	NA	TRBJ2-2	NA	TGTGCCAGCAGCTTAAGGCTATCGAACACCGGGGAGCTGTTTTTT	CASSLRLSNTGELFF
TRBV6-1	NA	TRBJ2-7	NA	TGTGCCAGCAGTGGCGACTCCGGAGAGCAGTACTTC	CASSGDSGEQYF
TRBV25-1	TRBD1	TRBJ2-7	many	TGTGCCAGCAGTGACCCCAAAGCGACAGGGTTGGGAGTATACGAGCAGTACTTC	CASSDPKATGLGVYEQYF
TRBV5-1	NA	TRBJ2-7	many	TGCGCCAGCAGCTTGACTCAGGGAAAGGCCCCCCACGAGCAGTACTTC	CASSLTQGKAPHEQYF
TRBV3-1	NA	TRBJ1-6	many	TGTGCCAGCAGCCCAGCCGCCGCTGATTATAATTCACCCCTCCACTTT	CASSPAAADYNSPLHF
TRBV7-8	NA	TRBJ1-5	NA	TGTGCCAGCAGCTTATCGGCTGCAGGATACGGTTCTAATCAGCCCCAGCATTTT	CASSLSAAGYGSNQPQHF
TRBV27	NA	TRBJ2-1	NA	TGTGCCAGCAGTTTAAAAGGAGGGGGCGGGTATGAGCAGTTCTTC	CASSLKGGGGYEQFF
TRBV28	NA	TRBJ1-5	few	TGTGCCAGCACCACGCCGCGCGGGCGCCAGCATTTT	CASTTPRGRQHF
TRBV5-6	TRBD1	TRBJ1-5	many	TGTGCCAGCAGCTTATCTGGGACAGGGTGGCAGCCCCAGCATTTT	CASSLSGTGWQPQHF
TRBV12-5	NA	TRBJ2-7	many	TGTGCTAGTGGTTTGGGGCAGAACTACGAGCAGTACTTC	CASGLGQNYEQYF
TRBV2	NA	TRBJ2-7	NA	TGTGCCAGCAGTGAGGCCGGGTACTACGAGCAGTACTTC	CASSEAGYYEQYF
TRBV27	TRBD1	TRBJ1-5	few	TGTGCCAGCAGTGGACAGGGCGGTTGGCCCCAGCATTTT	CASSGQGGWPQHF
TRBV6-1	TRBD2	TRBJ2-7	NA	TGTGCCAGCAGAACCCGGACTAGAATTGACGAGCAGTACTTC	CASRTRTRIDEQYF
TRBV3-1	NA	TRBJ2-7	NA	TGTGCCAGCAGCCAAGATGGCGGAGGAGTGAACGAGCAGTACTTC	CASSQDGGGVNEQYF